This T cell receptor beta chain was recorded in a study of T-cell memory formation after mild COVID-19. Study information: TCR clusters were largely donor specific. Points from the study as a whole: Later expanders leaned CD4+, whereas clones that contracted between day 15 and 85 were balanced CD4/CD8. Still unconfirmed is whether the second-wave clones peaking on day 37 recognized SARS-CoV-2.

A 5'RACE reaction primed in the constant segment made cDNA libraries of TCR alpha and TCR beta, and these carried sample barcodes and UMIs. TCRdb recomputed calls from the 5' RACE reads with MiXCR, one row per CDR3 protein. The sample holds just under 550,000 distinct CDR3 sequences; about a fifth are singletons and the top ten take around 13%. Germline lookup yields CDR1 LGHDT and CDR2 YNNKEL (reference sequence). This CDR3 is 15 amino acids long. Trimming stripped 0 bases from V and 1 base from J, with 9 bases between. Only a few counts were recorded for this clonotype. Its antigen remains unknown. This clonotype originated in an adult woman who had mild COVID-19 (a few samples of this study predate the infection). Cell type and time point are not known. The J gene is TRBJ1-1, the V gene TRBV3-1; D not resolved. The sample was PBMCs or a T cell subset sorted from them (not recorded which). CDR3 region: CASSQDVLSNTEAFF. The CDR3 nucleotides read TGTGCCAGCAGCCAAGACGTACTCTCGAACACTGAAGCTTTCTTT.